These T cell receptor beta chains were read from a single sample in a study of identical twins. TCRdb called the 5' RACE reads again in MiXCR, with one record for every CDR3 protein. The data hold 1.5 million to 2 million distinct CDR3 sequences, with 32% observed a single time. What was sequenced was cord blood. Receptors were obtained from a newborn girl in good health. Both conserved end residues are part of each CDR3. The D gene is left open where the match is weak.

d_gene | j_gene | v_gene | CDR3aa
NA | TRBJ1-1 | TRBV5-1 | CASSLATYGRLAFF
TRBD1 | TRBJ1-4 | TRBV9 | CASNLQGASNEKLFF
NA | TRBJ2-7 | TRBV5-1 | CASSSSGRLHEQYF
TRBD1 | TRBJ1-1 | TRBV10-3 | CALSELYRGGTEAFF
TRBD2 | TRBJ2-1 | TRBV27 | CASSLTTSGGSYNEQFF
TRBD1 | TRBJ1-1 | TRBV6-5 | CASSYSAQGAMLDTEAFF
NA | TRBJ2-7 | TRBV21-1 | CASIHEQYF
NA | TRBJ2-3 | TRBV7-2 | CASSSVLPFTDTQYF
NA | TRBJ2-5 | TRBV12-3/TRBV12-4 | CASSLVWAMETQYF
TRBD2 | NA | TRBV6-1 | CATSAGGPYEQYF
NA | TRBJ1-4 | TRBV20-1 | CSAGLKGEKLFF
NA | TRBJ2-1 | TRBV15 | CATSFKLGLRKNEQFF
NA | TRBJ1-2 | TRBV9 | CASSGGVFNYGYTF
TRBD2 | TRBJ2-4 | TRBV7-8 | CASSPPWAGGKNIQYF
NA | TRBJ2-3 | TRBV20-1 | CSADGDTDTQYF
NA | TRBJ1-2 | TRBV20-1 | CSAAFSPLNYGYTF
NA | TRBJ2-4 | TRBV27 | CASSWGPKNIQYF
NA | TRBJ2-7 | TRBV6-1 | CASRGSHYEQYF
TRBD1 | TRBJ2-1 | TRBV6-2/TRBV6-3 | CASKSRGTGHYEQFF
TRBD1 | TRBJ1-1 | TRBV12-3/TRBV12-4 | CASSPIDRATEAFF
NA | TRBJ1-5 | TRBV27 | CASANRVGQPQHF
NA | TRBJ2-1 | TRBV29-1 | CSVEGGDTNEQFF
NA | TRBJ2-5 | TRBV6-2/TRBV6-3 | CASSSRALRGETQYF
NA | TRBJ2-5 | TRBV20-1 | CSARDLRTKYF